Ten or more counts support the clone carrying this T cell receptor beta chain. Its cognate antigen is unknown. Germline CDR1 DFQATT, CDR2 SNEGSKA (reference sequence). The CDR3 length is 12 residues. V lost 3 bases, J lost 5 bases, and 10 bases lay in between. This entry is derived from a study of neurological immune-mediated disorders. General study results and limits: HTLV-1-associated myelopathy had the most TCR clonal expansion, whereas multiple sclerosis had the least (lower than in healthy controls).

By 5'RACE with 10-nucleotide random UMIs, the cDNA was made. Every sequencing run gave over 190 million TCR-beta sequences, taken from 15-18 subjects. MiXCR was run by TCRdb on the 5' RACE reads, yielding one entry per CDR3 protein. The data contain 20,000 to 30,000 distinct CDR3 sequences, less than 15% of them singletons. Input material: PBMCs. The gene calls are TRBV20-1 and TRBJ2-5, with D perhaps TRBD1 or TRBD2 (5 bases each). This TCR derives from a woman aged 60-75 years with HTLV-1-associated myelopathy (HAM/TSP). In DNA form, the CDR3 reads TGCAGTGCTAGCGCCGAGGGGGAGACCCAGTACTTC. It yields the protein CSASAEGETQYF.